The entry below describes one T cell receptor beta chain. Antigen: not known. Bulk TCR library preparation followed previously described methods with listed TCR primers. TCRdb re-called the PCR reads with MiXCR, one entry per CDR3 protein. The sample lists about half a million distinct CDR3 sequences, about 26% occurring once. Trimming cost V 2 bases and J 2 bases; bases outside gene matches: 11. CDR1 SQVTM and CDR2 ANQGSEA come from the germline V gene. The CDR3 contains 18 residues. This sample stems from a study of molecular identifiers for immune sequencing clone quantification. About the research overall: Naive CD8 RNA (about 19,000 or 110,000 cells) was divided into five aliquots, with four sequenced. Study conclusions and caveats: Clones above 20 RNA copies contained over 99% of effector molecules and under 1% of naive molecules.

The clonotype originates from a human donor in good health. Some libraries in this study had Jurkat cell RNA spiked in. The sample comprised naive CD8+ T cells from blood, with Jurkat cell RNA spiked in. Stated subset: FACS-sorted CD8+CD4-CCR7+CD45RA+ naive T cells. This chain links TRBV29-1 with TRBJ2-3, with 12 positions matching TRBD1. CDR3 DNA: TGCAGCGTTGAATATACTAAGGGACAGGGGGCGAACACAGATACGCAGTATTTT. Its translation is CSVEYTKGQGANTDTQYF.